This T cell receptor (beta chain) was sequenced in a study of vaccination effects on CD4 cells after COVID-19. Across the study: Cultures used under 2.5 million PBMC per well, roughly 11 IU/ml IL-2 and about 10 ug/ml peptides.

Trimming shortened V by 4 bases and J by 4 bases, and 10 bases separated the two germline ends. The CDR3 spans 13 residues. CDR1 and CDR2 from the germline V gene are LGHDT and YNNKEL (reference sequence). The study's findings and limits: Clones from infection and from vaccination both contracted markedly late after vaccination. The study got few convalescent patients and did not collect any early post-infection timepoints.

This clone is medium-sized in the sample. The antigen is undetermined. When less than 11 days of culture had elapsed, CD4+ T cells were isolated. Every participant took two doses of the BNT162b2 or mRNA-1273 vaccine. The healthy vaccine recipients, who had no prior SARS-CoV-2 infection, showed negative nucleocapsid antibodies. The repertoire was sequenced with immunoSEQ multiplex PCR; TCRdb's copy has only in-frame clones and lacks some. The table lists just over 55,000 clones, 78% of them singletons, with 4.3% in the top ten. The chain recombines TRBV3-1 (or the pseudogene TRBV3-2) with TRBJ1-1, with TRBD1 as a possible D gene (6 bases). The input for sequencing was CD4+ T cells from PBMCs cultured without peptide, taken after COVID-19 vaccination. The source of this sequence is a human donor who received a COVID-19 vaccine. The CDR3 DNA reads TGTGCCAGCAGCCTGAGAGGGGGCACTGAAGCTTTCTTT. Translated, it gives CASSLRGGTEAFF.